These 24 T cell receptor beta chains were all obtained from the same sample, sequenced in a study of CXCR3-negative and CXCR3-positive naive CD8 T cells. Their target antigens are unknown. Study-level points and caveats: More hydrophobic TRB CDR3s occurred in CXCR3-positive than in CXCR3-negative naive cells.

The method, 5' RACE with UMI labels, was used to prepare the TRB cDNA libraries. With the 5' RACE reads reprocessed, TCRdb shows one record per CDR3 protein and no DNA. The specimen's table records about 89,000 distinct CDR3 sequences. Sequenced: naive CXCR3+ CD8+ T cells from blood. Documented subset: CD45RO-CCR7+CD27+CD95- naive CD8+ T cells expressing CXCR3 (TNR3+). These receptors all stem from a human donor in good health. Some clones in this sample may be carry-over from other donors' samples.

The V and J genes are TRBV12-3 or TRBV12-4 and TRBJ2-5; TCRdb lists TRBD1, though no DNA is available to test this call. The CDR3 extends over 12 amino acids. The CDR3 is CASSPVGETQYF.

The chain uses TRBV5-1 and TRBJ2-7; the TCRdb D gene call, TRBD1, has no DNA to confirm it. The CDR3 has 13 amino acids. CDR1 and CDR2 from the germline V gene are SGHRS and YFSETQ. The CDR3 reads CASSRTEEYEQYF.

This chain connects TRBV29-1 to TRBJ2-1; absent DNA, TCRdb's TRBD2 call cannot be checked. This CDR3 is 14 amino acids long. The V gene's germline CDR1 is SQVTM and CDR2 ANQGSEA. CDR3 protein: CSAEGTSEYNEQFF.

The chain is built from TRBV7-6 and TRBJ2-7; TCRdb lists TRBD2, though no DNA is available to test this call. Germline V lookup: CDR1 SGHVS, CDR2 FNYEAQ. This CDR3 is 15 amino acids long. The CDR3 protein is CASSSLAGSSYEQYF.

This chain joins TRBV28 and TRBJ2-7; TCRdb's D call of TRBD1 is untestable without DNA. The CDR3 spans 15 residues. Looked up from germline, CDR1 is MDHEN and CDR2 is SYDVKM. This chain's CDR3 is CASRPDREANYEQYF.

CDR3 amino acids: CAWHGGTGGEKYF. V gene TRBV7-2 combines with J gene TRBJ2-5; TCRdb's D call, TRBD1, is unchecked because there is no DNA. Germline lookup yields CDR1 SGHTA and CDR2 FQGNSA. The CDR3 covers 13 residues. Full variable domain (outside the CDR3, taken from reference TRBV7-2 and TRBJ2-5): GAGVSQSPSNKVTEKGKDVELRCDPISGHTALYWYRQSLGQGLEFLIYFQGNSAPDKSGLPSDRFSAERTGGSVSTLTIQRTQQEDSAVYLCAWHGGTGGEKYFGPGTRLLVL.

V is TRBV29-1 and J is TRBJ2-4; TCRdb gives TRBD1 as the D gene, but with no DNA this cannot be confirmed. Germline CDR1 and CDR2: SQVTM and ANQGSEA. The CDR3 length is 16 residues. CDR3 loop: CSVELRGPAGDGIQYF.

The chain combines TRBV14 with TRBJ1-2. CDR1 and CDR2 (germline): SGHDN, FVKESK. The length of the CDR3 is 12 residues. The CDR3 reads CASSRTYYGYTF.

The V call is TRBV5-1, the J call TRBJ2-7; TCRdb returns TRBD1, unconfirmable since there is no DNA. The CDR3 is 13 residues long. Germline CDR1 is SGHRS and CDR2 is YFSETQ. This CDR3 is CATSRDRGDEQYF.

This sequence joins TRBV21-1 and TRBJ2-3; TCRdb's D gene call, TRBD2, goes unchecked for lack of DNA. TRBV21-1 is an annotated pseudogene. The CDR3 runs 17 residues. This CDR3 is CASSGIMAGGGTDTQYF.

The chain recombines TRBV5-1 with TRBJ2-1; the TRBD1 assignment by TCRdb is unverifiable without DNA. The CDR3 length is 16 residues. CDR1 SGHRS and CDR2 YFSETQ come from the germline V gene. CDR3 in amino acids: CASNLVQRGPSYEQFF.

The chain carries TRBV7-9 and TRBJ2-3; the D call from TCRdb, TRBD2, cannot be confirmed without DNA. The length of the CDR3 is 15 residues. CDR1 and CDR2 from the germline V gene are SEHNR and FQNEAQ (reference sequence). This chain's CDR3 is CASRGLAGDSDTQYF.

The chain uses TRBV5-5 and TRBJ2-3; TCRdb gives TRBD1 as the D gene, but with no DNA this cannot be confirmed. Looked up from germline, CDR1 is SGHKS and CDR2 is YYEKEE (reference sequence). The length of the CDR3 is 17 residues. CDR3 amino acids: CASSLETGAPFTDTQYF.

The J gene is TRBJ2-3, the V gene TRBV6-1; without DNA, the TCRdb call of TRBD1 cannot be checked. Germline-derived CDR1 and CDR2 are MNHNS and SASEGT. This CDR3 is 15 amino acids long. This CDR3 reads CASSESAGHTDTQYF.

The chain has TRBV6-1 and TRBJ2-2. The CDR3 consists of 15 residues. CDR1 and CDR2 from the germline V gene are MNHNS and SASEGT. The CDR3 region is CASSEALLGTGELFF.

The rearrangement joins TRBV5-8 to TRBJ1-2; TCRdb gives TRBD1 as the D gene, but with no DNA this cannot be confirmed. CDR1 is SGHTS and CDR2 is YDEGEE in the germline V gene. The CDR3 spans 14 residues. CDR3 in amino acids: CASNLGTGARGYTF. Variable domain in full (rest from reference TRBV5-8 and TRBJ1-2): EAGVTQSPTHLIKTRGQQATLRCSPISGHTSVYWYQQALGLGLQFLLWYDEGEERNRGNFPPRFSGRQFPNYSSELNVNALELEDSALYLCASNLGTGARGYTFGSGTRLTVV.

This chain links TRBV28 with TRBJ2-2; the D call from TCRdb, TRBD2, cannot be confirmed without DNA. The CDR3 contains 13 residues. Germline values: CDR1 MDHEN, CDR2 SYDVKM. CDR3 region: CASSFSGTWELFF.

This sequence joins TRBV29-1 and TRBJ2-3; TCRdb returns TRBD1, unconfirmable since there is no DNA. Germline assignment: CDR1 SQVTM and CDR2 ANQGSEA. CDR3 length equals 14 residues. The CDR3 loop reads CSVPHTPEPGTQYF.

The CDR3 spells CASTPRGSGANVLTF. The chain combines TRBV9 with TRBJ2-6. In germline, CDR1 is SGDLS, CDR2 YYNGEE. The CDR3 has 15 amino acids.

The chain recombines TRBV12-3 or TRBV12-4 with TRBJ2-7; no DNA is available, so the TRBD1 call from TCRdb remains unchecked. This CDR3 is 15 amino acids long. CDR3 loop: CASSFTDSLNYEQYF.

The chain uses TRBV7-9 and TRBJ2-1; TCRdb reports TRBD2, a call that lacks DNA to check it against. In germline, CDR1 is SEHNR, CDR2 FQNEAQ (reference sequence). This CDR3 region has 17 residues. The CDR3 protein is CASSLAAGASLFDEQFF.

The chain combines TRBV6-1 with TRBJ2-7. Germline lookup yields CDR1 MNHNS and CDR2 SASEGT. CDR3 size: 15 residues. The CDR3 here is CASADEAGDYYEQYF.

CDR3: CASSHPEETQYF. The chain links TRBV6-2 or TRBV6-3 to TRBJ2-5. Germline V lookup: CDR1 MNHEY, CDR2 SVGEGT. The length of the CDR3 is 12 residues.

This chain uses TRBV28 with TRBJ2-5; TCRdb indicates TRBD1, and absent DNA this call remains unverified. CDR1 and CDR2 (germline): MDHEN, SYDVKM. The CDR3 runs 14 residues. CDR3: CASSWVDRGETQYF. The whole variable domain, remainder taken from reference TRBV28 and TRBJ2-5, is DVKVTQSSRYLVKRTGEKVFLECVQDMDHENMFWYRQDPGLGLRLIYFSYDVKMKEKGDIPEGYSVSREKKERFSLILESASTNQTSMYLCASSWVDRGETQYFGPGTRLLVL.